A selection of T cell receptor beta chains follows, all from one sample in a study of blood T cell repertoires in COVID-19. Profiling relied on immunoSEQ multiplex PCR, and the TCRdb table lists in-frame clones only, not all of them. The table includes approximately 74,000 clones, just under 80% detected once. The material sequenced was peripheral blood. The receptor source for this set is a human donor in a cohort sampled during active COVID-19. The CDR3 runs from the conserved cysteine through the conserved F or W. Each record gives: clone size, V gene, D gene, J gene, CDR3 DNA, CDR3 protein. The D gene is left open where the match is weak. A clone size is listed for some rows: how often the clone was seen (once, few, many), or a class if it is expanded.

clone_size: .; v_call: TRBV11-2; d_call: TRBD2; j_call: TRBJ2-2; cdr3_nt: TGTGCCAGCAGCTTGGCGGGAGAGTCCGGGGAGCTGTTTTTT; cdr3_aa: CASSLAGESGELFF
clone_size: .; v_call: TRBV3-1/TRBV3-2; d_call: .; j_call: TRBJ2-7; cdr3_nt: TGTGCCAGCACCCTAGGAGGGTCCTACGAGCAGTACTTC; cdr3_aa: CASTLGGSYEQYF
clone_size: .; v_call: TRBV6-1; d_call: TRBD1; j_call: TRBJ1-4; cdr3_nt: TGTGCCAGCAGTGAAAGGTCGGGACAGGGGTATGAAAAACTGTTTTTT; cdr3_aa: CASSERSGQGYEKLFF
clone_size: once; v_call: TRBV24-1; d_call: TRBD1; j_call: TRBJ1-2; cdr3_nt: TGTGCCACCAGTGTCCCGGGACAGGGGGCTGGTGGCTACACCTTC; cdr3_aa: CATSVPGQGAGGYTF
clone_size: .; v_call: TRBV6-2/TRBV6-3; d_call: TRBD2; j_call: TRBJ2-3; cdr3_nt: TGTGCCAGCAGTTACTCTAGCGGGAGTGGGGACAGCACAGATACGCAGTATTTT; cdr3_aa: CASSYSSGSGDSTDTQYF
clone_size: .; v_call: TRBV7-9; d_call: .; j_call: TRBJ1-3; cdr3_nt: TGTGCCAGCAGATCAGACAGCTCTGGAAACACCATATATTTT; cdr3_aa: CASRSDSSGNTIYF
clone_size: .; v_call: TRBV28; d_call: .; j_call: TRBJ2-4; cdr3_nt: TGTGCCAGCAGTTTATACGGGAAGGTAGTCATTCAGTACTTC; cdr3_aa: CASSLYGKVVIQYF
clone_size: .; v_call: TRBV7-2; d_call: .; j_call: TRBJ1-2; cdr3_nt: TGTGCCAGCAGCTTGGACATCTATGGCTACACCTTC; cdr3_aa: CASSLDIYGYTF
clone_size: .; v_call: TRBV21-1; d_call: .; j_call: TRBJ2-7; cdr3_nt: TGTGCCAGCAGCAAAGCATATTCTAGCGGGGAGGGCTACGAGCAGTACTTC; cdr3_aa: CASSKAYSSGEGYEQYF
clone_size: .; v_call: TRBV19; d_call: .; j_call: TRBJ1-6; cdr3_nt: TGTGCCAGTAGTTCTACAGTGAATTCACCCCTCCACTTT; cdr3_aa: CASSSTVNSPLHF